The rows below give T cell receptor beta chains drawn from one sample of a study of blood T cell repertoires in COVID-19. This table comes from immunoSEQ multiplex PCR, and its TCRdb copy is limited to in-frame clones, with some not included. The data contain some 220,000 clones, 82% of them singletons. Material for sequencing was peripheral blood. These receptors were collected from a woman in her seventies with COVID-19, enrolled during active disease. Both conserved end residues are part of each CDR3. The D gene is left open where the match is weak. Size is stated for part of the rows, as once, few or many counts, or as a class when the clone is expanded.

.	TRBV7-2	.	15	TRBJ2-7	TGTGCCAGCAGCTTAGCCCGGGAGAGCTCCTACGAGCAGTACTTC	CASSLARESSYEQYF
.	TRBV5-1	.	13	TRBJ2-7	TGCGCCAGCAGCTCCGGGTCCTCCTACGAGCAGTACTTC	CASSSGSSYEQYF
once	TRBV5-4	.	14	TRBJ2-2	TGTGCCAGCAGCTTGTCACTGAACACCGGGGAGCTGTTTTTT	CASSLSLNTGELFF
.	TRBV11-3	TRBD2	17	TRBJ2-2	TGTGCCAGCAGCTTTGACAGCGGGAGGTCGAACACCGGGGAGCTGTTTTTT	CASSFDSGRSNTGELFF
.	TRBV9	TRBD1	13	TRBJ1-1	TGTGCCAGCAGCTTCCAACGGACAGGTGAAGCTTTCTTT	CASSFQRTGEAFF
.	TRBV28	.	14	TRBJ1-3	TGTGCCAGCAGTTCCACTACATATGGAAACACCATATATTTT	CASSSTTYGNTIYF
.	TRBV10-3	.	16	TRBJ1-1	TGTGCCATCAGTGAGTCATTGTCGGGCCAGGGGTCTGAAGCTTTCTTT	CAISESLSGQGSEAFF
.	TRBV7-9	.	14	TRBJ1-4	TGTGCCAGCAGCTTAGCATCAGGGGATGAAAAACTGTTTTTT	CASSLASGDEKLFF
.	TRBV6-5	TRBD2	14	TRBJ2-2	TGTGCCGGTGGAAGTCTAGCGGGAACCGGGGAGCTGTTTTTT	CAGGSLAGTGELFF
.	TRBV9	TRBD1	16	TRBJ2-4	TGTGCCAGCAGCGTAGCTACAGGGGGAACCAAAAACATTCAGTACTTC	CASSVATGGTKNIQYF
.	TRBV7-9	TRBD1	15	TRBJ1-4	TGTGCCAGCAGCCTATGGACAGGGGGAGAAGAAAAACTGTTTTTT	CASSLWTGGEEKLFF
.	TRBV19	.	15	TRBJ2-1	TGTGCCAGTAGTCCCCGCAGGGGAGTAGAAGATGAGCAGTTCTTC	CASSPRRGVEDEQFF
medium-sized	TRBV24-1	.	14	TRBJ2-2	TGTGCCACCAGTGAGAGTCTGAACACCGGGGAGCTGTTTTTT	CATSESLNTGELFF
many	TRBV7-9	TRBD1	15	TRBJ2-7	TGTGCCAGCAGCGTGGGACAGGGGGCGCTGGGCGAGCAGTACTTC	CASSVGQGALGEQYF
.	TRBV5-1	.	15	TRBJ2-7	TGCGCCAGCAGCTCAACCGGGACACGCTCCTACGAGCAGTACTTC	CASSSTGTRSYEQYF
.	TRBV19	TRBD1	14	TRBJ1-3	TGTGCCAGTAGTAGACCGGGACAGGGTAACACCATATATTTT	CASSRPGQGNTIYF
.	TRBV5-1	.	18	TRBJ2-7	TGCGCCAGCAGCTTGGGACAGCGATATTCCGAAAGCTCCTACGAGCAGTACTTC	CASSLGQRYSESSYEQYF
.	TRBV7-6	.	13	TRBJ2-7	TGTGCCAGCAGCCGAACCTACGGTGTAGAGCAGTACTTC	CASSRTYGVEQYF
.	TRBV28	TRBD1	14	TRBJ1-2	TGTGCCAGCAGTTCCGGGACAGGGTCCTCTGGCTACACCTTC	CASSSGTGSSGYTF
few	TRBV10-3	.	14	TRBJ1-2	TGTGCCATCAGTGGCGGACATCCAGAGCGCGGCTACACCTTC	CAISGGHPERGYTF
.	TRBV6-5	TRBD2	15	TRBJ2-7	TGTGCCAGCAGTTATTCTAGCGGGAGGAGCGACGAGCAGTACTTC	CASSYSSGRSDEQYF
.	TRBV11-2	TRBD2	16	TRBJ2-1	TGTGCCAGCAGCTTAGAAGGGGAGGGCCGCTACAATGAGCAGTTCTTC	CASSLEGEGRYNEQFF
.	TRBV19	.	11	TRBJ1-4	TGTGCCAGTAGTATAGGCGAGAGACTGTTTTTT	CASSIGERLFF
.	TRBV11-1	TRBD1	16	TRBJ2-4	TGTGCCAGCAGCGCCCGGGACAGGGGGCGCAAAAACATTCAGTACTTC	CASSARDRGRKNIQYF